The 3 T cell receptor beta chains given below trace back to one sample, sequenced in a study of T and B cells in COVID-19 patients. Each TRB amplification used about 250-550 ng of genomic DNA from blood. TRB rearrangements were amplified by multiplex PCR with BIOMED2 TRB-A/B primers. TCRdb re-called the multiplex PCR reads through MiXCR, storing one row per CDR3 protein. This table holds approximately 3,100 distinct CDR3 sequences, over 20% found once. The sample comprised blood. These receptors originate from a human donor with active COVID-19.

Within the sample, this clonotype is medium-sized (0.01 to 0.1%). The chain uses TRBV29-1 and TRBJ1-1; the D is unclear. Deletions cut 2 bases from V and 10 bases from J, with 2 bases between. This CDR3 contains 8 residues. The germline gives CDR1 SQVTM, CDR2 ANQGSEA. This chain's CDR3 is CSVERAFF. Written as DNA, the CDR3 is TGCAGCGTTGAACGAGCTTTCTTT.

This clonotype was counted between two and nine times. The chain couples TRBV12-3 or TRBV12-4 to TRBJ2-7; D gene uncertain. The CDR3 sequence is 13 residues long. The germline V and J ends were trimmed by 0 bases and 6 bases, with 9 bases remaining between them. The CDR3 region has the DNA TGTGCCAGCAGTTTAGCGGGATCGGGCGAGCAGTACTTC. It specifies CASSLAGSGEQYF.

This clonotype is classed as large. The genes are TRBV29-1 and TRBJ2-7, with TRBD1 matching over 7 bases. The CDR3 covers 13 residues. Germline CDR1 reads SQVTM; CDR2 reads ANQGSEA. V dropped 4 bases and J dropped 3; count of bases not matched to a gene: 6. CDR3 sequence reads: CSVGLGQSYEQYF. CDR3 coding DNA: TGCAGCGTTGGCCTGGGACAGAGCTACGAGCAGTACTTC.